Shown below are 16 T cell receptor beta chains from a single sample sequenced in a study of CD8 T cells in Susac syndrome. It was with random hexamers that about 0.45 to 1 ug RNA was reverse transcribed. TCRdb passed the immunoSEQ multiplex PCR reads through MiXCR, listing each CDR3 protein once. The top ten clones hold approximately 0.093% of a sample with roughly 120,000 distinct CDR3 sequences, 90% to 98% of them seen once. Sample: CD4+ T cells from PBMCs. The receptors come from a human donor in good health.

The chain carries TRBV20-1 and TRBJ2-1; 9 bases map to TRBD2. Germline V lookup: CDR1 DFQATT, CDR2 SNEGSKA (reference sequence). The CDR3 spans 16 residues. The junction had 10 bases not matched to a gene; V was cut back by 5 bases and J by 2 bases. In nucleotides, the CDR3 is TGCAGTGCTGCTATAGCGGGAGTGGGGGCCTACAATGAGCAGTTCTTC. It is translated as CSAAIAGVGAYNEQFF.

CDR3 protein: CASSQDRDREKDTQYF. DNA of the CDR3: TGCGCCAGCAGCCAAGATAGGGACAGGGAGAAAGATACGCAGTATTTT. The J gene is TRBJ2-3, the V gene TRBV4-1, with 9 bases fitting TRBD1. Germline CDR1 and CDR2: MGHRA and YSYEKL. CDR3 size: 16 residues. Unmatched junction bases numbered 6, after V lost 0 bases and J lost 5 bases.

This rearrangement joins TRBV6-5 to TRBJ2-3; D possibly corresponds to TRBD2 (6 bases). V was shortened by 2 bases and J by 1 base, with 16 bases between the two germline ends. The germline V gene encodes CDR1 MNHEY and CDR2 SVGAGI. This CDR3 spans 17 amino acids. CDR3 residues: CASSYLARGRGTDTQYF. The DNA of the CDR3 is TGTGCCAGCAGTTACCTAGCGCGGGGAAGGGGCACAGATACGCAGTATTTT.

This clonotype was recorded only once. V is TRBV25-1 and J is TRBJ2-2; D uncertain. CDR3 length: 12 amino acids. The germline gives CDR1 MGHDK, CDR2 SYGVNS. The germline V and J ends were trimmed by 8 bases and 4 bases, with 8 bases remaining between them. DNA for the CDR3: TGTGCCAGCTCTTTCGGCACCGGGGAGCTGTTTTTT. Protein sequence: CASSFGTGELFF.

V and J are TRBV27 and TRBJ2-7; 13 nucleotides align to TRBD2. Germline V gene sequence: CDR1 MNHEY, CDR2 SMNVEV (reference sequence). The V gene end was trimmed by 4 bases and the J gene end by 3 bases; junction bases not matched to a gene: 9. There are 17 residues in the CDR3. This CDR3 reads CASSSRTSGRAIYEQYF. The CDR3 DNA is TGTGCCAGCAGTTCCCGGACTAGCGGGAGAGCCATCTACGAGCAGTACTTC.

The chain is built from TRBV7-2 and TRBJ2-7; 7 nucleotides align to TRBD2. Germline V gene data show CDR1 as SGHTA and CDR2 as FQGNSA. V shed 1 base, J shed 7 bases, and the junction held 10 bases outside the gene matches. The CDR3 contains 15 residues. The CDR3: CASSLGVSGAIEQYF. CDR3 nucleotides: TGTGCCAGCAGCTTAGGTGTCAGCGGGGCCATAGAGCAGTACTTC.

This clonotype is a singleton in its sample. This chain links TRBV20-1 with TRBJ2-7; 8 nucleotides align to TRBD1. This CDR3 has 15 amino acids. The ends lost 6 bases at V and 2 bases at J; junction bases unmatched: 12. The germline gives CDR1 DFQATT, CDR2 SNEGSKA (reference sequence). CDR3 sequence reads: CSAGGRTGIPYEQYF. In nucleotides, the CDR3 is TGCAGTGCAGGGGGCCGGACAGGGATTCCCTACGAGCAGTACTTC.

CDR3 sequence reads: CASTSYGTGDSLRYGYTF. The DNA for the CDR3 is TGTGCCAGCACCTCTTACGGGACAGGGGATTCGCTCCGCTATGGCTACACCTTC. The V and J genes are TRBV12-3 or TRBV12-4 and TRBJ1-2, with TRBD1 matching over 10 bases. CDR3 length: 18 amino acids. V trimming: 7 bases; J trimming: 4 bases; junction bases outside the gene matches: 18.

The chain has TRBV10-3 and TRBJ2-2; D remains unclear. The CDR3 consists of 13 residues. The germline V and J ends were trimmed by 7 bases and 8 bases, with 14 bases remaining between them. Germline CDR1 ENHRY, CDR2 SYGVKD. The CDR3 region is CAINRDGFGELFF. CDR3 nucleotides: TGTGCCATCAATAGAGACGGTTTTGGGGAGCTGTTTTTT.

This clonotype has just one count. The V call is TRBV28, the J call TRBJ1-1, with D perhaps TRBD1 (5 bases). V gave up 5 bases and J gave up 2 bases, with 15 bases separating them. Per germline, CDR1 MDHEN and CDR2 SYDVKM. The CDR3 consists of 15 residues. The CDR3 DNA follows: TGTGCCAGCAGTCCGCGGACACCGGCAAACACTGAAGCTTTCTTT. Its protein product is CASSPRTPANTEAFF.

J is TRBJ2-1 and V is TRBV12-3 or TRBV12-4; D call uncertain. The CDR3 loop spans 16 amino acids. V was trimmed by 3 bases and J by 0 bases, leaving 12 bases between them. The chain's CDR3 is CASSFPLYSSYNEQFF. In DNA, the CDR3 is TGTGCCAGCAGTTTCCCCCTCTACAGCTCCTACAATGAGCAGTTCTTC.

V and J are TRBV2 and TRBJ1-6; 8 bases fit TRBD1. The CDR3 contains 15 residues. Germline assignment: CDR1 SNHLY and CDR2 FYNNEI. Germline trimming cut 5 bases from V and 8 bases from J; bases unmatched to any gene: 8. Here the CDR3 reads CASSPRTGRDSPLHF. CDR3 coding DNA: TGTGCCAGCAGTCCTAGGACAGGGAGGGATTCACCCCTCCACTTT.

V usage is TRBV30 and J usage is TRBJ1-5; 8 bases line up with TRBD1. The J segment lost 8 bases and the V segment lost 3 bases, leaving 3 bases of the junction unmatched. Per germline, CDR1 GTSNPN and CDR2 SVGIG (reference sequence). CDR3 length: 12 residues. The CDR3 coding sequence is TGTGCCTGGAGCGACAGGGGCAAGCCCCAGCATTTT. Translating it yields CAWSDRGKPQHF. Full variable domain (rest looked up from reference TRBV30 and TRBJ1-5): SQTIHQWPATLVQPVGSPLSLECTVEGTSNPNLYWYRQAAGRGLQLLFYSVGIGQISSEVPQNLSASRPQDRQFILSSKKLLLSDSGFYLCAWSDRGKPQHFGDGTRLSIL.

The chain employs TRBV5-4 and TRBJ1-1; the D is unclear. The length of the CDR3 is 13 residues. The germline V gene has CDR1 SGHNT and CDR2 YYREEE (reference sequence). Trimming shortened V by 5 bases and J by 3 bases, and 11 bases separated the two germline ends. CDR3 bases: TGTGCCAGCAGTTTCCCAAGGGACACTGAAGCTTTCTTT. Its protein is CASSFPRDTEAFF.

The V gene is TRBV7-3, the J gene TRBJ2-3; the D gene is possibly TRBD2 (5 bases). Germline V gives CDR1 SGHTA, CDR2 FQGTGA. The CDR3 totals 15 residues. V was cut by 5 bases and J by 1 base, with 13 bases left in between. The CDR3 nucleotides are TGTGCCAGCAGCCCTTACGGGCGGGGCACAGATACGCAGTATTTT. Protein: CASSPYGRGTDTQYF.

This chain connects TRBV11-2 to TRBJ2-7; perhaps TRBD2 as D (5 bases). This CDR3 has 14 amino acids. The V end was cut by 2 bases, the J end by 5 bases, with 13 bases between. Germline V gene sequence: CDR1 SGHAT, CDR2 FQNNGV. The CDR3 sequence is CASSLSRAADEQYF. CDR3 bases: TGTGCCAGCAGCTTATCGAGAGCGGCCGACGAGCAGTACTTC.